This T cell receptor beta chain was sequenced in a study of blood T cell repertoires in COVID-19. Authors' data handling: Counts of nucleated cells, estimated from reference gene primer amplification, were obtained. The repertoire was sequenced with immunoSEQ multiplex PCR; TCRdb's copy has only in-frame clones and lacks some. The V and J calls and clone size were taken over from that table, and D and trimming were inferred from the DNA. The table records roughly 40,000 clones, about 88% of them present only once. V dropped 2 bases and J dropped 3; count of bases not matched to a gene: 7. The germline CDR1 and CDR2 sequences are MNHEY and SVGEGT. The CDR3 loop spans 16 amino acids.

Sequencing used peripheral blood. The source of this sequence is an older woman in a cohort sampled during active COVID-19. The chain employs TRBV6-2 or TRBV6-3 and TRBJ1-5; 7 bases match TRBD1. The CDR3 reads CASSYLGQGVNQPQHF. In nucleotides, the CDR3 is TGTGCCAGCAGTTACCTCGGCCAGGGGGTCAATCAGCCCCAGCATTTT.